This T cell receptor (beta chain) was profiled in a study of blood T cell repertoires in COVID-19. Study-level background: The analysed material was cDNA or gDNA that came from T cells, B-cell-depleted T cells, or PBMCs.

The CDR3 covers 13 residues. Germline V gene lookup returns CDR1 MNHEY and CDR2 SVGEGT. Trimming removed 2 bases from V and 10 bases from J, with 14 bases in between. In the authors' workflow: Reference gene primer amplification yielded estimated nucleated cell counts. Some clones are missing from TCRdb's copy, which holds only in-frame ones; the method was immunoSEQ multiplex PCR. V, J and clone size derive from that table, while D and trimming were established from the DNA sequence. Of some 70,000 clones in the sample, 80% to 95% were seen once. Source material: peripheral blood. This chain links TRBV6-2 or TRBV6-3 with TRBJ1-1; D gene uncertain. The TCR sequence derives from a human donor with active COVID-19. The donor label of this sample is uncertain. CDR3 nucleotides: TGTGCCAGCAGTTACGATGGTTTGGGCTCAGCTTTCTTT. Translating it yields CASSYDGLGSAFF.